This T cell receptor beta chain emerged from a study of regulatory T cells in long-lasting Graves disease (dated by TCRdb to 2020 to 2023). Notes on the research overall: Antithyroid drugs had been taken for less than 3 months by newly diagnosed Graves' disease patients. A total of some 35 samples underwent TCR sequencing, from 13 patients with persistent Graves' disease and 20 or so patients with newly diagnosed Graves' disease. Persistent Graves' disease patients were compared with newly diagnosed Graves' disease patients by peripheral blood TCR sequencing and RNA sequencing. The study was registered as a clinical trial and conducted in China.

V is shortened by 0 bases, J by 1 base, and the region joining them spans 10 bases. CDR1 and CDR2 (SGHRS, YFSETQ) derive from the germline V gene. The CDR3 numbers 15 residues from cysteine through phenylalanine. Only the CDR3 portion is preserved as DNA: 45 bases, with reading frame beginning at the first base. Library preparation was by multiplex PCR. For sequencing, an Illumina HiSeq 4000 was employed. TCR beta libraries were built with iRepertoire HTBI primers and Arm-PCR amplification of CDR3 regions. Before sequencing, the PCR products underwent gel purification. The authors' pipeline ran thus. Gene usage analysis of CDR3 amino acid clonotypes used the approximately 56 TRBV and about 13 TRBJ segments found across samples. COPE and FqMerger were used to merge filtered high-quality paired reads into contigs. BLAST was used to align contigs to the IMGT TRBV, TRBD and TRBJ reference genes, and CDR3 was defined following IMGT. Any clonotype with a frequency above 0.1% was counted as a highly expanded clone. Shannon entropy served as the measure of repertoire diversity, while the Gini coefficient captured V-J evenness. Public clonotypes were defined as clonotypes shared by more than one individual. Starting from the raw public reads, TCRdb applied fastp trimming at Q25, assembled clones with MiXCR and retained in-frame beta chains. Every CDR3 protein is listed once, alongside the most common genes and DNA of its rows. TCRdb's processing, not the study's, gives the V and J calls here. The sample records more than 400,000 distinct CDR3 sequences, around 15% of which are singletons. The ten largest clones capture roughly an eighth of the sample.

This clonotype was seen at least ten times. Its antigen is not yet known. No base qualities exist here, and no much larger clone lies one base off it. The meaning of the sample's time point label: newly diagnosed GD, antithyroid drugs for less than 3 months. For both TCR sequencing and RNA sequencing, RNA was extracted from PBMCs in TRIzol. The diagnosis of Graves' disease followed American Thyroid Association guidelines. The patients came from an endocrinology department in Xi'an, China. Each patient gave 7.5 to 10 milliliters of peripheral blood, collected in an EDTA anticoagulant tube. Ficoll Paque Plus density gradient separation was used to isolate PBMCs, and no further T cell sorting was done. RNA quality was checked with an Agilent 2100 Bioanalyzer and agarose gel, and concentration with a NanoDrop 2000. General findings and caveats noted by the study authors: More public clonotypes were shared among persistent patients (2,741) than among newly diagnosed patients (roughly 1,000). Because the primary lesion, thyroid tissue, could not be accessed, the study looked at peripheral blood alone. Preferential use of TRBV28, TRBJ1-2 and TRBJ2-5 was observed in persistent disease, whereas TRBV20-1 and TRBJ2-1 were favored in newly diagnosed disease. The authors noted that the small sample size was a limitation that may lower accuracy. Sequencing and analysis were limited to the TCR beta chain. Lower TCR Shannon entropy and fewer highly expanded clones were observed in persistent Graves' disease patients than in newly diagnosed patients, which suggested clonal expansion.

This sample also appeared in a second study, on T cells in Graves' hyperthyroidism and ophthalmopathy. As described in the second report: Graves' hyperthyroidism was defined as stable when no progression to ophthalmopathy occurred over 18 months of follow-up. The hyperthyroidism patients were between 18 and 65 years old and newly diagnosed, with a disease duration of less than 2 months. The study excluded patients with uncontrolled infections, other autoimmune diseases, pregnancy or lactation. Diagnoses were established on the basis of clinical symptoms, serum thyroxine and TRAb, thyroid ultrasound, and orbital computed tomography. For the first round of RT-PCR on the TCR CDR3, the HTBI primer set was used together with the Qiagen OneStep RT-PCR kit. Blood samples also contained most of the expanded thyroid clonotypes (frequency above 0.001), which suggests that blood repertoires may reflect thyroid immune responses. In cross-validation, a model built on a 13 V-J signature told ophthalmopathy apart from stable hyperthyroidism with just under 90% sensitivity and roughly 82% specificity, and in testing the same model reached 80%/75%. In validation, the model predicted progression to ophthalmopathy with about 71% sensitivity and about 72% specificity, a median of 6.5 months before onset. TCR V-J signatures able to tell the groups apart were searched for in a discovery cohort of more than 90 patients, of whom approximately 40 had Graves' ophthalmopathy and about 60 had stable Graves' hyperthyroidism. An independent validation cohort of around 19 hyperthyroidism patients and 15 or so patients who later progressed to ophthalmopathy tested prospective prediction of ophthalmopathy. The 95 to 100 discovery patients were divided at random into training and test sets in a 7:3 ratio. In several Graves' hyperthyroidism patients, the study also compared T-cell repertoires from thyroid tissue with T-cell repertoires from blood. After sampling, hyperthyroidism patients received methimazole starting at 30 mg daily, and ophthalmopathy patients received high-dose intravenous methylprednisolone. Libraries were constructed in a second round of multiplex PCR, after which size selection and purification were performed. Libraries were sequenced paired-end with 100 bp reads on an Illumina HiSeq2000. SOAPnuke was used to process the raw data, throwing out any read that contained adapters or uncalled bases, had a mean Phred below 15, or lacked an exact constant-primer or identifier match. High-quality paired reads were merged using COPE v1.2.5, and each unique nucleotide sequence was defined as a clonotype. MiTCR v1.1 was used to align clonotypes to the IMGT TRBV, TRBD and TRBJ reference segments. The analysis was restricted to V-J combinations with a frequency above 0.0001, which together covered 98% to 99.2% of the repertoires. A TCS score was defined as the ratio of F50 (clonal expansion) to E x V (chaos), with BLOSUM62-based TCRdist applied between CDR3 peptides within each V-J. Welch's t-statistics and random forest reduced around 520 V-J features to under 15, which were used in a naive Bayes classifier (R e1071). No statistical method was used to set the sample size in advance, and investigators knew the group allocation. According to the paper, TCR Vbeta CDR3 sequencing was carried out on 120 to 150 peripheral blood samples, which came from 40 to 45 ophthalmopathy, around 75 hyperthyroidism and approximately 17 progressor patients.

The sequence derives from a man in his forties with Graves disease. Donor details come from another sample of the same person, matched by shared clones. This chain is built from TRBV5-1 and TRBJ2-5; the D gene is unclear. The sample in question was peripheral blood mononuclear cells (PBMCs), obtained at new diagnosis, from a patient treated with antithyroid drugs. The DNA sequence is as follows: TGCGCCAGCAGCTTGGGCTCCAGTACCCAAGAGACCCAGTACTTC. Translated, it reads CASSLGSSTQETQYF.